This T cell receptor beta chain was captured by sequencing in a study of PD-L1 blockade in urothelial cancer. Study context: The patients' atezolizumab therapy, 1,200 mg intravenously every 3 weeks, started at some point between 2014 and 2015. At 3 weeks after treatment start (second dose) and again at 6 weeks, blood was analyzed. Per blood sample, T cells had a median of roughly 150,000.

This clone was seen only a few times. Germline loops: CDR1 SGDLS, CDR2 YYNGEE. V gave up 4 bases and J gave up 6 bases; unmatched junction bases: 9. This CDR3 comprises 15 residues. Assay used: immunoSEQ multiplex PCR; TCRdb lists only in-frame clones, some missing. The table shows around 53,000 clones, with 84% occurring only once. This chain joins TRBV9 and TRBJ2-1; 8 positions match TRBD1. Material: PBMCs, obtained around atezolizumab (anti-PD-L1) treatment. This sequence originates from a middle-aged man with urothelial cancer. The CDR3 region is CASSKRTGSANEQFF. CDR3 sequence (DNA): TGTGCCAGCAGCAAAAGGACAGGGTCGGCCAATGAGCAGTTCTTC.